This TCR beta chain is drawn from a study of OX40 agonist ivuxolimab in advanced cancers. Trimming cost V 3 bases and J 6 bases; bases outside gene matches: 7. CDR1 SGDLS and CDR2 YYNGEE come from the germline V gene. This CDR3 contains 14 residues. Clones were read by immunoSEQ multiplex PCR, and TCRdb kept only the in-frame ones, dropping some. The sample has approximately 87,000 clones, roughly 89% seen once. Only a few counts were recorded for this clone. The J gene is TRBJ1-1, the V gene TRBV9, with 8 positions matching TRBD1. The clonotype comes from an adult with an advanced solid tumor such as melanoma, head and neck, liver or kidney cancer. Sequencing was performed on CD4+ or CD8+ T cells sorted from blood, taken in a trial of the OX40 agonist ivuxolimab. The CDR3 is CASSAGQARAEAFF. CDR3 DNA: TGTGCCAGCAGCGCGGGACAGGCGAGGGCTGAAGCTTTCTTT.